There are a few counts of the clone carrying this T cell receptor (beta chain). The antigen is undetermined. The CDR3 extends over 14 amino acids. Germline CDR1 reads MNHEY; CDR2 reads SVGEGT. V was pared by 8 bases and J by 0 bases, with 13 bases between. The sample is drawn from a study of T cells in Graves' hyperthyroidism and ophthalmopathy. Study background: Before treatment of any kind, peripheral blood was taken at initial diagnosis.

Study conclusions and caveats: Blood held most thyroid clonotypes expanded above 0.001 frequency.

TCR beta CDR3 regions were amplified from RNA transcripts. First-round RT-PCR targeting the TCR CDR3 was performed with the HTBI primer set. TCRdb used MiXCR to reprocess the multiplex PCR reads, holding one entry per CDR3 protein. This repertoire shows fewer than 700,000 distinct CDR3 sequences, 16% found once; its top ten account for approximately 3.9%. With a duration under 2 months, the hyperthyroidism was newly diagnosed in patients aged 18 to 65. Diagnostic assessment was based on clinical symptoms, serum thyroxine and TRAb, thyroid ultrasound and orbital computed tomography. The sequenced sample consisted of blood. The sequence derives from a woman aged 25 to 39 with Graves' hyperthyroidism. V is TRBV6-2 or TRBV6-3 and J is TRBJ1-2; D is undetermined. The DNA for the CDR3 is TGTGCCAGCGCAAAAGGAAGCTCTAACTATGGCTACACCTTC. Amino acid sequence: CASAKGSSNYGYTF.